One sample yielded the 22 T cell receptor beta chains listed below, sequenced in a study of blood T cell repertoires in COVID-19. Sequenced by immunoSEQ multiplex PCR; TCRdb stores in-frame clones only, minus some. Among about 190,000 clones, about 88% were seen once, and the ten largest hold around 5.9%. Sequencing was performed on peripheral blood. The receptors originated from a middle-aged woman who had recovered from COVID-19.

The chain combines TRBV7-9 with TRBJ2-3, with D tentatively TRBD2 (6 bases). Trimming removed 2 bases at V and 2 bases at J, with 8 bases between. CDR3 length: 14 amino acids. Germline loops: CDR1 SEHNR, CDR2 FQNEAQ (reference sequence). This CDR3 reads CASSLQGLTDTQYF. In nucleotides, the CDR3 is TGTGCCAGCAGCTTACAGGGACTCACAGATACGCAGTATTTT.

The V call is TRBV5-1, the J call TRBJ2-7; D possibly corresponds to TRBD1 (5 bases). The CDR3 has 14 residues. Germline V gene sequence: CDR1 SGHRS, CDR2 YFSETQ. V was shortened by 4 bases and J by 3 bases, with 14 bases between the two germline ends. The CDR3 DNA reads TGCGCCAGCAGCCCGGGCCCCCAGGGCTACGAGCAGTACTTC. Protein product: CASSPGPQGYEQYF.

This rearrangement joins TRBV27 to TRBJ2-1, with 10 bases identical to TRBD1. CDR1 is MNHEY, CDR2 SMNVEV, per germline (reference sequence). There are 15 residues in the CDR3. J gave up 2 bases and V 4 bases, and 2 bases lay outside the gene matches. The CDR3 here is CASSSGTGAYNEQFF. Written as DNA, the CDR3 is TGTGCCAGCAGTTCCGGGACAGGGGCCTACAATGAGCAGTTCTTC.

V usage is TRBV9 and J usage is TRBJ2-6; 7 bases agree with TRBD1. The CDR3 totals 16 residues. Trimming at V came to 4 bases and at J to 3 bases, leaving 7 bases not matched to a gene. Germline V CDR1 and CDR2: SGDLS, YYNGEE. CDR3 amino acids: CASSPRGDSGANVLTF. The DNA for the CDR3 is TGTGCCAGCAGCCCCCGTGGGGACAGTGGGGCCAACGTCCTGACTTTC.

The rearrangement joins TRBV4-2 to TRBJ1-1, with D unresolved. V lost 0 bases and J lost 7, with 15 bases in between. CDR3 length equals 15 residues. The germline CDR1 and CDR2 sequences are LGHNA and YNFKEQ. The CDR3 nucleotides are TGTGCCAGCAGCCAAGATCTCCCGACTGGGTTTGAAGCTTTCTTT. Amino acid sequence: CASSQDLPTGFEAFF.

The chain has TRBV30 and TRBJ2-1; 7 bases fit TRBD2. Germline values: CDR1 GTSNPN, CDR2 SVGIG (reference sequence). The CDR3 loop spans 15 amino acids. V was pared by 5 bases and J by 4 bases, with 11 bases of the junction left unmatched. The chain's CDR3 is CAWGGERGAYNEQFF. In DNA, the CDR3 is TGTGCCTGGGGGGGGGAGCGGGGTGCGTACAATGAGCAGTTCTTC.

J is TRBJ2-5 and V is TRBV29-1; 7 nucleotides agree with TRBD2. The CDR3 loop spans 16 amino acids. With 1 base clipped from V and 1 base from J, the junction kept 9 bases outside the gene matches. Germline V gives CDR1 SQVTM, CDR2 ANQGSEA. The chain's CDR3 is CSVEGEGRVSQETQYF. CDR3 DNA: TGCAGCGTTGAAGGGGAGGGGAGGGTAAGCCAAGAGACCCAGTACTTC.

V gene TRBV4-2 combines with J gene TRBJ2-3; TRBD2 is a possible D gene (6 bases). The CDR3 has 13 amino acids. In germline, CDR1 is LGHNA, CDR2 YNFKEQ. Trimming pared 4 bases from V and 10 bases from J, leaving 15 bases between. The CDR3 DNA sequence: TGTGCCAGCAGCCTGAATCGCGGGGAACCGCAGTATTTT. As protein: CASSLNRGEPQYF.

This clone was recorded a few times. The chain combines TRBV13 with TRBJ2-3; the match to TRBD2 covers 11 bases. Germline V gene sequence: CDR1 PRHDT, CDR2 FYEKMQ (reference sequence). V dropped 5 bases and J dropped 4; count of bases not matched to a gene: 11. The CDR3 spans 17 residues. The CDR3 DNA is TGTGCCAGCAGCCGACGTAGCGGGAGGGCCGAGGCAGATACGCAGTATTTT. Its translation: CASSRRSGRAEADTQYF.

The table lists this clone with a count of one. The chain combines TRBV9 with TRBJ2-7, with D possibly being TRBD1 (6 bases). Germline assignment: CDR1 SGDLS and CDR2 YYNGEE. The CDR3 covers 14 residues. Between the trimmed V and J ends, which lost 0 bases and 3 bases, there was a span of 10 bases. The CDR3 region is CASSVGRTDYEQYF. The DNA for the CDR3 is TGTGCCAGCAGCGTAGGCCGGACAGACTACGAGCAGTACTTC. The variable domain in full, with the rest retrieved from reference TRBV9 and TRBJ2-7, is DSGVTQTPKHLITATGQRVTLRCSPRSGDLSVYWYQQSLDQGLQFLIQYYNGEERAKGNILERFSAQQFPDLHSELNLSSLELGDSALYFCASSVGRTDYEQYFGPGTRLTVT.

The V call is TRBV24-1, the J call TRBJ2-3; no firm D call. CDR3 length equals 12 residues. CDR1 and CDR2 (germline): KGHDR, SFDVKD. With 2 bases removed from V and 3 bases from J, the gap between germline ends came to 2 bases. The CDR3 DNA sequence: TGTGCCACCAGTGATTCTACAGATACGCAGTATTTT. This codes for CATSDSTDTQYF.

A few counts support this clone. The rearrangement links TRBV9 to TRBJ1-1, with unresolved D. The germline V gene has CDR1 SGDLS and CDR2 YYNGEE. The CDR3 is 16 residues long. The V end lost 4 bases, the J end lost 0 bases, and 16 bases lay between the germline ends. CDR3 region: CASSPSPSRMNTEAFF. CDR3 nucleotide sequence: TGTGCCAGCAGCCCTAGCCCTAGCAGGATGAACACTGAAGCTTTCTTT.

The J gene is TRBJ2-7, the V gene TRBV19; D is possibly TRBD1 (7 bases). The germline V gene encodes CDR1 LNHDA and CDR2 SQIVND (reference sequence). Trimming took off 5 bases at V and 6 bases at J, with 23 bases between the two ends. The CDR3 loop spans 16 amino acids. CDR3 region: CASSPRDSLRRIEQYF. For the CDR3, the DNA is TGTGCCAGTAGTCCGCGGGACAGCCTACGTCGGATCGAGCAGTACTTC. Looking up the rest from reference TRBV19 and TRBJ2-7 gives the full variable domain: DGGITQSPKYLFRKEGQNVTLSCEQNLNHDAMYWYRQDPGQGLRLIYYSQIVNDFQKGDIAEGYSVSREKKESFPLTVTSAQKNPTAFYLCASSPRDSLRRIEQYFGPGTRLTVT.

In DNA, the CDR3 is TGCGCCAGCAGCGGAGGACAGACAACTAATGAAAAACTGTTTTTT. Translation: CASSGGQTTNEKLFF. This rearrangement joins TRBV5-1 to TRBJ1-4; a possible D gene is TRBD1 (6 bases). Trimming took 4 bases from V and 0 from J, leaving 10 bases between them. The CDR3 sequence is 15 residues long. Germline V lookup: CDR1 SGHRS, CDR2 YFSETQ.

The rearrangement links TRBV9 to TRBJ2-3; TRBD1 matches at 7 bases. CDR3 length equals 14 residues. Germline V gives CDR1 SGDLS, CDR2 YYNGEE. The V and J ends lost 4 bases and 4 bases, in that order; junction bases with no gene match: 6. CDR3 amino acids: CASSTTGNADTQYF. CDR3 DNA: TGTGCCAGCAGCACGACAGGGAACGCAGATACGCAGTATTTT.

V is TRBV18 and J is TRBJ2-1, with D tentatively TRBD2 (5 bases). CDR3 length: 13 residues. V lost 3 bases and J lost 11, with 14 bases in between. Germline CDR1 is KGHSH and CDR2 is LQKENI. In DNA, the CDR3 is TGTGCCAGCTCACCCAATCCACGGGGTCAGCAGTTCTTC. Translating it yields CASSPNPRGQQFF.

The chain uses TRBV9 and TRBJ2-7; 10 bases are shared with TRBD1. Germline V gene data show CDR1 as SGDLS and CDR2 as YYNGEE. Trimming cost V 4 bases and J 5 bases; bases outside gene matches: 9. This CDR3 is built from 15 residues. CDR3 bases: TGTGCCAGCAGCAGACGGACAGGGGGTGAGGACGAGCAGTACTTC. Encoded protein: CASSRRTGGEDEQYF.

The V and J genes are TRBV6-2 or TRBV6-3 and TRBJ2-1; TRBD1 aligns across 8 bases. CDR3 length: 14 residues. The V and J ends lost 6 bases and 8 bases, in that order; junction bases with no gene match: 9. CDR1 MNHEY and CDR2 SVGEGT come from the germline V gene. The CDR3 region is CASSDQTGADEQFF. CDR3 nucleotide sequence: TGTGCCAGCAGCGATCAGACAGGGGCCGATGAGCAGTTCTTC.

This chain links TRBV5-6 with TRBJ2-7; 11 bases are a match to TRBD2. The CDR3 runs 16 residues. The ends lost 4 bases at V and 6 bases at J; junction bases unmatched: 12. CDR1 and CDR2 from the germline V gene are SGHDT and YYEEEE. The CDR3 loop is CASSRALGTSGVEQYF. In DNA, the CDR3 is TGTGCCAGCAGCAGGGCCCTAGGGACTAGCGGAGTCGAGCAGTACTTC.

The chain has TRBV19 and TRBJ2-3; 14 nucleotides line up with TRBD2. Trimming took 3 bases from V and 3 from J; bases not matched to a gene: 5. Germline CDR1 reads LNHDA; CDR2 reads SQIVND (reference sequence). CDR3 length equals 17 residues. The CDR3 reads CASSIPGLAGGTDTQYF. DNA for the CDR3: TGTGCCAGTAGTATCCCCGGACTAGCGGGAGGTACAGATACGCAGTATTTT.

This clone was recorded a few times. The chain employs TRBV29-1 and TRBJ2-2; D perhaps matches TRBD1 (5 bases). The CDR3 has 11 residues. Germline V gene data show CDR1 as SQVTM and CDR2 as ANQGSEA. V dropped 6 bases and J dropped 8 bases, with 10 bases sitting between them. CDR3 sequence reads: CSVGQGGELFF. The DNA for the CDR3 is TGCAGCGTAGGTCAGGGAGGGGAGCTGTTTTTT.

A single count supports this clone. The V gene is TRBV19, the J gene TRBJ2-2; the match to TRBD1 covers 11 bases. V was pared by 4 bases and J by 3 bases, with 4 bases of the junction left unmatched. The CDR3 spans 16 residues. Germline CDR1 is LNHDA and CDR2 is SQIVND (reference sequence). This CDR3 reads CASSTGQGADTGELFF. The CDR3 bases are TGTGCCAGTAGTACTGGACAGGGGGCCGACACCGGGGAGCTGTTTTTT.